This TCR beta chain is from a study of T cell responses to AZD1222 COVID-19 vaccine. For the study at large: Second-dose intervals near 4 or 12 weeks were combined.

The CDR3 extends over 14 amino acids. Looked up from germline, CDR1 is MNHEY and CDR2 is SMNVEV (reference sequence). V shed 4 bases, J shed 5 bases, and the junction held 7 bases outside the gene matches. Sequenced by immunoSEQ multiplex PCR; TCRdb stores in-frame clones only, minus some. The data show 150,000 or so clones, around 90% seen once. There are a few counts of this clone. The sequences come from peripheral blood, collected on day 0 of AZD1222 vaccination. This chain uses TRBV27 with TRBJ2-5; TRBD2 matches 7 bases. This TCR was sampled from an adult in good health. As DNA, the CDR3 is TGTGCCAGCAGTTCGGGAGGCTCCGGGGAGACCCAGTACTTC. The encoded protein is CASSSGGSGETQYF.